Listed below are T cell receptor beta chains from one sample, sequenced in a study of HIV-infected patients and healthy controls. TCRdb processed the 5' RACE reads anew with MiXCR; each CDR3 protein has one entry. The repertoire has some 67,000 distinct CDR3 sequences, roughly a sixth of them found once; the top ten carry around 6%. Sequencing input: CD4+ T cells from blood. These receptors all come from a human donor in good health. Each CDR3 is given with its conserved first and last residue. Each record gives: V gene, J gene, clone size, CDR3 protein. Not every row has a clone size; where given, it reads once, few, many or a size class.

v_gene: TRBV20-1
j_gene: TRBJ2-1
abundance: few
CDR3aa: CSARVSGVYNEQFF

v_gene: TRBV6-2/TRBV6-3
j_gene: TRBJ2-1
abundance: .
CDR3aa: CASSYIRGGYNEQFF

v_gene: TRBV13
j_gene: TRBJ2-3
abundance: few
CDR3aa: CASSRKGLAFTDTQYF

v_gene: TRBV19
j_gene: TRBJ1-1
abundance: few
CDR3aa: CASSGSGTLNTEAFF

v_gene: TRBV7-3
j_gene: TRBJ2-1
abundance: .
CDR3aa: CASSLSGGAGNEQFF

v_gene: TRBV5-6
j_gene: TRBJ2-4
abundance: many
CDR3aa: CASSSLAGARYF

v_gene: TRBV5-1
j_gene: TRBJ2-3
abundance: .
CDR3aa: CASSLDFRSGQHIDTQYF

v_gene: TRBV5-6
j_gene: TRBJ2-6
abundance: .
CDR3aa: CASSLAGGTGGANVLTF

v_gene: TRBV28
j_gene: TRBJ2-5
abundance: few
CDR3aa: CASGRPRGQETQYF

v_gene: TRBV6-6
j_gene: TRBJ1-1
abundance: .
CDR3aa: CASSYSTVMNTEAFF

v_gene: TRBV30
j_gene: TRBJ1-2
abundance: few
CDR3aa: CAWKSPGDRGSYTF

v_gene: TRBV20-1
j_gene: TRBJ1-5
abundance: .
CDR3aa: CSARGGQPNQPQHF

v_gene: TRBV7-2
j_gene: TRBJ1-1
abundance: .
CDR3aa: CASSLNGRNTEAFF

v_gene: TRBV5-6
j_gene: TRBJ2-2
abundance: .
CDR3aa: CASSYSGRALYTGELFF

v_gene: TRBV12-3/TRBV12-4
j_gene: TRBJ2-1
abundance: few
CDR3aa: CASSAGGYSFNEQFF

v_gene: TRBV29-1
j_gene: TRBJ1-2
abundance: many
CDR3aa: CRPYRGLGYGYTF

v_gene: TRBV6-2/TRBV6-3
j_gene: TRBJ1-4
abundance: medium-sized
CDR3aa: CASVSGQATNEKLFF

v_gene: TRBV6-1
j_gene: TRBJ2-7
abundance: .
CDR3aa: CASSEGDEQYF

v_gene: TRBV27
j_gene: TRBJ2-3
abundance: many
CDR3aa: CASTRLAGVGTDTQYF

v_gene: TRBV4-1
j_gene: TRBJ2-4
abundance: few
CDR3aa: CASSQGETSGAKNIQYF

v_gene: TRBV5-1
j_gene: TRBJ2-2
abundance: many
CDR3aa: CASRFDTGELFF

v_gene: TRBV11-3
j_gene: TRBJ2-1
abundance: few
CDR3aa: CASSRLGLAGNNEQFF